This entry describes one T cell receptor (beta chain). Produced via immunoSEQ multiplex PCR; TCRdb's table is partial and in-frame only. Of tens of thousands of clones listed, around 89% were seen once; the top ten hold around an eighth. The data were obtained in a study of T cell responses to AZD1222 COVID-19 vaccine. Trimming stripped 0 bases from V and 3 bases from J, with 5 bases between. CDR3 length: 14 residues. Per germline, CDR1 MGHDK and CDR2 SYGVNS. This specimen consisted of peripheral blood, obtained 28 days after the second AZD1222 dose. The chain employs TRBV25-1 and TRBJ2-2, with D tentatively TRBD2 (5 bases). The origin of this receptor is an adult who received the AZD1222 COVID-19 vaccine. CDR3 protein: CASSEYGDTGELFF. The CDR3 DNA follows: TGTGCCAGCAGTGAATACGGGGACACCGGGGAGCTGTTTTTT.